The 20 T cell receptor beta chains listed next were all sequenced from one sample in a study of cytomegalovirus exposure and HLA in healthy donors. Only in-frame clones appear in the TCRdb table, and some are missing; sequencing was by immunoSEQ multiplex PCR. The sample records tens of thousands of clones, approximately 92% being singletons. Sequencing was carried out using PBMCs. These receptors were taken from a man younger than 35 in good health and CMV-seronegative.

The chain is built from TRBV5-1 and TRBJ2-7; 8 bases line up with TRBD2. V lost 0 bases and J lost 2; bases outside the gene matches: 4. The CDR3 has 15 residues. Germline CDR1 is SGHRS and CDR2 is YFSETQ. The CDR3 DNA sequence: TGCGCCAGCAGCTTGGCCAGCGGGGGCACCTACGAGCAGTACTTC. Protein sequence: CASSLASGGTYEQYF.

This chain's CDR3 is CATNKGSGEKLFF. CDR3 nucleotides: TGTGCCACCAATAAGGGAAGCGGTGAAAAACTGTTTTTT. The rearrangement joins TRBV15 to TRBJ1-4; no definite D call. The length of the CDR3 is 13 residues. The V end lost 7 bases, the J end lost 7 bases, and 13 bases lay between the germline ends. Per the germline V gene, CDR1 is LNHNV and CDR2 is YYDKDF (reference sequence).

The chain has TRBV7-2 and TRBJ2-2, with D maybe TRBD1 (5 bases). V was cut by 4 bases and J by 6 bases, with 15 bases left in between. Germline lookup yields CDR1 SGHTA and CDR2 FQGNSA. The CDR3 spans 15 residues. The CDR3 nucleotides read TGTGCCAGCAGCTCTGGGGTCAGGGTTCCCGGGGAGCTGTTTTTT. This gives the protein CASSSGVRVPGELFF.

The rearrangement joins TRBV5-1 to TRBJ1-1, with TRBD1 matching 11 bases. J gave up 4 bases and V 4 bases, and 9 bases lay outside the gene matches. This CDR3 has 16 residues. Germline CDR1 reads SGHRS; CDR2 reads YFSETQ. The CDR3 here is CASSDKTGTGGTEAFF. In DNA, the CDR3 is TGCGCCAGCAGCGACAAAACCGGGACAGGGGGCACTGAAGCTTTCTTT. The complete variable domain, with remaining parts taken from reference TRBV5-1 and TRBJ1-1, reads KAGVTQTPRYLIKTRGQQVTLSCSPISGHRSVSWYQQTPGQGLQFLFEYFSETQRNKGNFPGRFSGRQFSNSRSEMNVSTLELGDSALYLCASSDKTGTGGTEAFFGQGTRLTVV.

Here the CDR3 reads CASSQDIGGGGETQYF. CDR3 in DNA: TGCGCCAGCAGCCAAGATATCGGGGGAGGGGGGGAGACCCAGTACTTC. V gene TRBV4-3 combines with J gene TRBJ2-5; a weak D match, TRBD2 (7 bases). Germline CDR1 reads LGHNA; CDR2 reads YSLEER. Trimming stripped 0 bases from V and 5 bases from J, with 16 bases between. This CDR3 region has 16 residues.

The J gene is TRBJ1-1, the V gene TRBV4-3, with D hard to call. Trimming stripped 4 bases from V and 4 bases from J, with 10 bases between. CDR1 LGHNA and CDR2 YSLEER come from the germline V gene. The CDR3 is 13 amino acids. Written as DNA, the CDR3 is TGCGCCAGCAGCCCTTCGACTGGCACTGAAGCTTTCTTT. Protein: CASSPSTGTEAFF.

The V call is TRBV19, the J call TRBJ2-5; 7 nucleotides align to TRBD1. The germline V gene has CDR1 LNHDA and CDR2 SQIVND (reference sequence). The ends lost 3 bases at V and 1 base at J; junction bases unmatched: 5. This CDR3 is built from 15 residues. The CDR3 nucleotides are TGTGCCAGTAGTATCCACAGGGGTGTCCAAGAGACCCAGTACTTC. The encoded protein is CASSIHRGVQETQYF.

The V and J genes are TRBV27 and TRBJ2-7; D perhaps matches TRBD1 (5 bases). Germline CDR1 MNHEY, CDR2 SMNVEV (reference sequence). V was cut by 6 bases and J by 0 bases, with 12 bases left in between. The CDR3 is 14 amino acids. The CDR3 loop is CASRPPGPSYEQYF. The CDR3 nucleotides are TGTGCCAGCAGGCCCCCAGGGCCCTCCTACGAGCAGTACTTC.

The chain uses TRBV29-1 and TRBJ2-3, with D perhaps matching TRBD1 (6 bases). The germline CDR1 and CDR2 sequences are SQVTM and ANQGSEA. The V end lost 4 bases, the J end lost 0 bases, and 23 bases lay between the germline ends. The CDR3 is 18 amino acids. CDR3 sequence: CSVASIFIQGESTDTQYF. CDR3 sequence (DNA): TGCAGCGTTGCCTCTATCTTCATACAGGGCGAGAGCACAGATACGCAGTATTTT.

This clone was counted once. The chain recombines TRBV19 with TRBJ1-1; 11 bases align to TRBD1. From germline, CDR1 is LNHDA and CDR2 SQIVND (reference sequence). The CDR3 has 16 residues. Unmatched junction bases numbered 4, after V lost 0 bases and J lost 4 bases. CDR3 sequence reads: CASSIEVGQGGTEAFF. In DNA form, the CDR3 reads TGTGCCAGTAGTATAGAAGTGGGACAGGGGGGCACTGAAGCTTTCTTT.

The gene calls are TRBV9 and TRBJ2-7; a possible D gene is TRBD2 (7 bases). The CDR3 is made up of 14 amino acids. The germline V gene encodes CDR1 SGDLS and CDR2 YYNGEE. The V end was cut by 4 bases, the J end by 5 bases, with 16 bases between. The CDR3 region is CASSTEGGPHEQYF. CDR3 nucleotides: TGTGCCAGCAGCACAGAGGGGGGGCCCCACGAGCAGTACTTC.

The V gene is TRBV29-1, the J gene TRBJ1-1; a possible D gene is TRBD1 (5 bases). The CDR3 contains 14 residues. Trimming took 7 bases from V and 0 from J, leaving 15 bases between them. Germline CDR1 is SQVTM and CDR2 is ANQGSEA. Written as DNA, the CDR3 is TGCAGCGCCTACTTGCGGGGGGTGAACACTGAAGCTTTCTTT. Protein: CSAYLRGVNTEAFF.

This chain connects TRBV28 to TRBJ2-7; D may be TRBD1 (6 bases). Looked up from germline, CDR1 is MDHEN and CDR2 is SYDVKM. The V gene lost 3 bases and the J gene lost 7 bases, with 31 bases spanning the gap. This CDR3 spans 19 amino acids. The DNA for the CDR3 is TGTGCCAGCAGTTTGATTAGTGGCGGGCAGGGGTGGGTTCCAAGAGAGCAGTACTTC. It is translated as CASSLISGGQGWVPREQYF.

The chain recombines TRBV5-6 with TRBJ1-5; D gene uncertain. CDR1 is SGHDT, CDR2 YYEEEE, per germline. The V gene lost 0 bases and the J gene lost 0 bases, with 10 bases spanning the gap. The CDR3 contains 16 residues. The CDR3 spells CASSLGTVISNQPQHF. The CDR3 coding sequence is TGTGCCAGCAGCTTGGGGACTGTGATTAGCAATCAGCCCCAGCATTTT.

This clone turned up a few times. The chain couples TRBV5-4 to TRBJ2-3, with 12 bases matching TRBD2. Looked up from germline, CDR1 is SGHNT and CDR2 is YYREEE (reference sequence). J lost 1 base, V lost 0 bases, and 6 bases had no gene match. The CDR3 runs to 18 residues. CDR3 DNA sequence: TGTGCCAGCAGCTTGGGACTAGCGGGGGTCCCTGGCACAGATACGCAGTATTTT. This encodes CASSLGLAGVPGTDTQYF.

The chain uses TRBV6-5 and TRBJ2-3, with 16 bases that match TRBD2. Germline V gene sequence: CDR1 MNHEY, CDR2 SVGAGI. The CDR3 extends over 16 amino acids. J lost 6 bases, V lost 2 bases, and 2 bases had no gene match. The CDR3 region is CASSYGTSGRADTQYF. The CDR3 DNA reads TGTGCCAGCAGTTACGGGACTAGCGGGAGGGCCGATACGCAGTATTTT.

The chain's CDR3 is CASSYGNRVEQYF. In nucleotides, the CDR3 is TGTGCCAGCAGCTACGGGAACAGGGTCGAGCAGTACTTC. The V and J genes are TRBV6-6 and TRBJ2-7; D perhaps matches TRBD1 (6 bases). Trimming left V 6 bases short and J 6 bases short, with 15 bases between. The CDR3 spans 13 residues. The V gene's germline CDR1 is MNHNY and CDR2 SVGAGI (reference sequence).

The gene calls are TRBV4-2 and TRBJ2-2; possible D gene TRBD1, 6 bases. Trimming shortened V by 6 bases and J by 4 bases, and 15 bases separated the two germline ends. Per the germline V gene, CDR1 is LGHNA and CDR2 is YNFKEQ. This CDR3 region has 15 residues. This CDR3 is CASSPGHRGTGELFF. The DNA for the CDR3 is TGTGCCAGCAGTCCGGGACACCGAGGCACCGGGGAGCTGTTTTTT.

Notes on this clone: Distinct nucleotide sequences in the sample also encode this CDR3. This chain connects TRBV4-1 to TRBJ2-7, with 7 bases fitting TRBD1. Germline V gives CDR1 MGHRA, CDR2 YSYEKL. This CDR3 comprises 15 residues. V lost 0 bases and J lost 0; bases outside the gene matches: 2. The CDR3 sequence is CASSQEQGSSYEQYF. As DNA, the CDR3 is TGCGCCAGCAGCCAAGAACAGGGGTCCTCCTACGAGCAGTACTTC.

With respect to this clone: This CDR3 is also generated by other DNA sequences in the sample. The rearrangement links TRBV9 to TRBJ1-1; D gene uncertain. Germline V CDR1 and CDR2: SGDLS, YYNGEE. The CDR3 covers 13 residues. V shed 0 bases and J shed 4 bases, with 7 bases lying between them. The CDR3, as DNA: TGTGCCAGCAGCGTAGGCAGAGGCACTGAAGCTTTCTTT. This translates into CASSVGRGTEAFF.